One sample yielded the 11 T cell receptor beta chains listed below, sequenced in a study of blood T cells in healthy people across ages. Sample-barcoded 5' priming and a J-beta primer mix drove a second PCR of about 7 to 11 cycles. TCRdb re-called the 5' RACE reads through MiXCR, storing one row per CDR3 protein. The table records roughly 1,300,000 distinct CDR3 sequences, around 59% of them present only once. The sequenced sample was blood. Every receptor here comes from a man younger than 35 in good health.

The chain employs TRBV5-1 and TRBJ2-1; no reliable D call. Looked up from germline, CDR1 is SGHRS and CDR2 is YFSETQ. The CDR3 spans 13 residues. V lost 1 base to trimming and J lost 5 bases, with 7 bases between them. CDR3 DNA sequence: TGCGCCAGCAGCTTGTCCGATCACAATGAGCAGTTCTTC. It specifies CASSLSDHNEQFF.

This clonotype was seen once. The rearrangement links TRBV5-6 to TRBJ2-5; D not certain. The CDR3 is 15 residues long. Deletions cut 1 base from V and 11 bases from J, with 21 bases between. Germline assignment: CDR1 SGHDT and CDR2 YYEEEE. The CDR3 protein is CASSLSPDSYNEQYF. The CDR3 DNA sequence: TGTGCCAGCAGCTTGAGTCCGGATTCCTACAATGAGCAGTACTTC.

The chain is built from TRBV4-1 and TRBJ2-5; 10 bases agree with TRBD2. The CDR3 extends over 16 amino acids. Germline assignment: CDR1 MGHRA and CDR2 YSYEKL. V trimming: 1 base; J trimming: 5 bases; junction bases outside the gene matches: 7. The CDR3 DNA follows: TGCGCCAGCAGCCAAGTTCCTAGCGGGAGTCTTGAGACCCAGTACTTC. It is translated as CASSQVPSGSLETQYF.

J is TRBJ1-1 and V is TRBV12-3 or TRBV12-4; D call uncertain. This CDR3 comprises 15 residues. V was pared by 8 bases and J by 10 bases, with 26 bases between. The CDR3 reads CASGSDFAASESAFF. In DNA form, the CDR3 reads TGTGCCAGCGGCTCCGACTTTGCGGCATCCGAGTCAGCTTTCTTT.

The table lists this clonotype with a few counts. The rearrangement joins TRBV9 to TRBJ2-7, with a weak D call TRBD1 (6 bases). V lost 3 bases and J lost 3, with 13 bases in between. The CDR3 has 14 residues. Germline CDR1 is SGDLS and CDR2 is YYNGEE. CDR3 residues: CASSEAGTNYEQYF. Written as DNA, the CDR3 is TGTGCCAGCAGCGAAGCCGGGACAAACTACGAGCAGTACTTC.

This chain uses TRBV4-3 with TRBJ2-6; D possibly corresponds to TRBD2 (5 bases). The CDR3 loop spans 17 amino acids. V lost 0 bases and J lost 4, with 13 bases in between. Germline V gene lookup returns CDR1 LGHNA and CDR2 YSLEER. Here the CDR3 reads CASSQDTRGSGANVLTF. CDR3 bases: TGCGCCAGCAGCCAAGATACTCGGGGATCCGGGGCCAACGTCCTGACTTTC.

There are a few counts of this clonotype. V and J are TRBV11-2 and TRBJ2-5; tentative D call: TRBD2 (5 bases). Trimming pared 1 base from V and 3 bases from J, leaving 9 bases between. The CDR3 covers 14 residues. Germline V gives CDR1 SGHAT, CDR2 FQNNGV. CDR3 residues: CASSLAQTKETQYF. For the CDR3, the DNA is TGTGCCAGCAGCTTAGCTCAGACTAAAGAGACCCAGTACTTC.

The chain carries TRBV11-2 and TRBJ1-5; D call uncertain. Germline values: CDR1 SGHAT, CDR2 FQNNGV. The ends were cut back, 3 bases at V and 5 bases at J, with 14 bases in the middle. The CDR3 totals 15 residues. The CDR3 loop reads CASSLIPDPHQPQHF. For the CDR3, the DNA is TGTGCCAGCAGCTTGATCCCGGACCCACATCAGCCCCAGCATTTT. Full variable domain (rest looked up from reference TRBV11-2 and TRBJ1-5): EAGVAQSPRYKIIEKRQSVAFWCNPISGHATLYWYQQILGQGPKLLIQFQNNGVVDDSQLPKDRFSAERLKGVDSTLKIQPAKLEDSAVYLCASSLIPDPHQPQHFGDGTRLSIL.

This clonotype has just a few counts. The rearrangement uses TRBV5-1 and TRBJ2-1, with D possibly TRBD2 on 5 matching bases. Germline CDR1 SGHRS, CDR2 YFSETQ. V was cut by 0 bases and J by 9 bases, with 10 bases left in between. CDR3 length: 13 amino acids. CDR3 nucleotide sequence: TGCGCCAGCAGCTTGGGGTACGAGGGTGAGCAGTTCTTC. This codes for CASSLGYEGEQFF.

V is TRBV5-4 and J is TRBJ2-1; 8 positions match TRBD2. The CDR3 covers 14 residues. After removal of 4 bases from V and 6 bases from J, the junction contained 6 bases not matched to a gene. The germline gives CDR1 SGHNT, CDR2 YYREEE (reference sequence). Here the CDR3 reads CASSVLGGANEQFF. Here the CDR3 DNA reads TGTGCCAGCAGCGTGCTCGGGGGGGCCAATGAGCAGTTCTTC.

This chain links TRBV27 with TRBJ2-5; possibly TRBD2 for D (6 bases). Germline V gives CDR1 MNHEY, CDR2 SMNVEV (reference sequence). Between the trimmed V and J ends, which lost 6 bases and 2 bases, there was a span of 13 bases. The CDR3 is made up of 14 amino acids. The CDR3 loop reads CASRNSGQQETQYF. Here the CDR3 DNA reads TGTGCCAGCAGAAATAGCGGTCAGCAAGAGACCCAGTACTTC.